This T cell receptor beta chain was retrieved from a study of response to subunit inactivated influenza vaccine. Study observations and caveats: Only a handful of new T cells, the authors suggested, are recruited with each seasonal influenza vaccination.

V gave up 4 bases and J gave up 1 base; unmatched junction bases: 10. CDR1 and CDR2 (germline): MGHDK, SYGVNS. This CDR3 contains 18 residues. Each CDR3 protein gets one entry after TCRdb re-called the RT-PCR reads with MiXCR. The profile shows hundreds of thousands of distinct CDR3 sequences, about 15% of them singletons. This clonotype has more than one count but fewer than ten. What it recognizes is unknown. This TCR was recovered from a man aged 50 to 69 who received an inactivated influenza vaccine. The chain links TRBV25-1 to TRBJ2-6, with 7 bases matching TRBD2. The sequenced sample was CD4+ T cells sorted from PBMCs, obtained 23 to 25 months after vaccination. The CDR3 bases are TGTGCCAGCAGTGCCTCGACATTCGGGAGGTCTGGGGCCAACGTCCTGACTTTC. Encoded protein: CASSASTFGRSGANVLTF. Supplemented by reference TRBV25-1 and TRBJ2-6, the full variable domain reads EADIYQTPRYLVIGTGKKITLECSQTMGHDKMYWYQQDPGMELHLIHYSYGVNSTEKGDLSSESTVSRIRTEHFPLTLESARPSHTSQYLCASSASTFGRSGANVLTFGAGSRLTVL.